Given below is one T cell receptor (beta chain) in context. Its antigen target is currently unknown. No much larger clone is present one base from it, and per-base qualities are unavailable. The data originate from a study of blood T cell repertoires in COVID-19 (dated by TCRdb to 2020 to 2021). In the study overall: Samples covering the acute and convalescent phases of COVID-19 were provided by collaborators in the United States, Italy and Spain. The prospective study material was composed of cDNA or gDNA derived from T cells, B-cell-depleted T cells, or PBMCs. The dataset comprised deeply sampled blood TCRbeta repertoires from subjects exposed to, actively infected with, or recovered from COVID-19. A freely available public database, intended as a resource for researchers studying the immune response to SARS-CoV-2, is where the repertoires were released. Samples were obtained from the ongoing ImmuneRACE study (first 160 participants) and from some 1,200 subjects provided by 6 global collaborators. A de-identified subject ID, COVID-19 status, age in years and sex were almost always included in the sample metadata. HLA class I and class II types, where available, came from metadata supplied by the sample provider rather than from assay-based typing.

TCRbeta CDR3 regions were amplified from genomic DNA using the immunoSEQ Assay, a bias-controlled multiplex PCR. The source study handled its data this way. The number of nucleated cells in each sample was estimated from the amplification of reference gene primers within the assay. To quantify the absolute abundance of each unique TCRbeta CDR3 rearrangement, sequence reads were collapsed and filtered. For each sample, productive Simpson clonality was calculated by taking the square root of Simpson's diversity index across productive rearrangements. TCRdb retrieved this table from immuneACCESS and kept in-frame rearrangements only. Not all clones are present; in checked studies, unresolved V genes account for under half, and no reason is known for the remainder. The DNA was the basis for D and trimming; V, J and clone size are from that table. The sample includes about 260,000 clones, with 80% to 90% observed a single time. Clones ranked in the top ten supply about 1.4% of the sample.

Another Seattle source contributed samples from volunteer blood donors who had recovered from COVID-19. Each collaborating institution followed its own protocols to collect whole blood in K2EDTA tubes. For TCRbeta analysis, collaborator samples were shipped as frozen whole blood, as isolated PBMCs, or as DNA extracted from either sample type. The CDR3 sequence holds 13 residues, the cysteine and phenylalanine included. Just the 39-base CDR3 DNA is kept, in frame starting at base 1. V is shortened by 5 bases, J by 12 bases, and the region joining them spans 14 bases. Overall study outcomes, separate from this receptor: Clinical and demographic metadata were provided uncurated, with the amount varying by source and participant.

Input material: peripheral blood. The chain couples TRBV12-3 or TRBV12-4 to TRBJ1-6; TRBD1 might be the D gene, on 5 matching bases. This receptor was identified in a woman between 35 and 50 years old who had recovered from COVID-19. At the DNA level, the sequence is TGTGCCAGCAGTACTCAAAACAGGAGACCCCTCCACTTT. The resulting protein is CASSTQNRRPLHF.